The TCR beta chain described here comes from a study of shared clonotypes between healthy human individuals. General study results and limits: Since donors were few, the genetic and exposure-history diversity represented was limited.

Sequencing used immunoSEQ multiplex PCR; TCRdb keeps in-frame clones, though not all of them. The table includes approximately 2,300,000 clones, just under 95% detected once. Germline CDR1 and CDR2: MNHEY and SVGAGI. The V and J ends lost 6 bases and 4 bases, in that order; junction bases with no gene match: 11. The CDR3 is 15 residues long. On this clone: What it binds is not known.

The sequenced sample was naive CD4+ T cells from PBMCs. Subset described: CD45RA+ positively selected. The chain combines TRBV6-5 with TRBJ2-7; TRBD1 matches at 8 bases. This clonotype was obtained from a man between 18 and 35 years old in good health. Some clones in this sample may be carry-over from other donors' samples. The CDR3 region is CASSPWTGRPYEQYF. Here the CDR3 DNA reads TGTGCCAGCAGCCCCTGGACAGGGAGACCATACGAGCAGTACTTC.